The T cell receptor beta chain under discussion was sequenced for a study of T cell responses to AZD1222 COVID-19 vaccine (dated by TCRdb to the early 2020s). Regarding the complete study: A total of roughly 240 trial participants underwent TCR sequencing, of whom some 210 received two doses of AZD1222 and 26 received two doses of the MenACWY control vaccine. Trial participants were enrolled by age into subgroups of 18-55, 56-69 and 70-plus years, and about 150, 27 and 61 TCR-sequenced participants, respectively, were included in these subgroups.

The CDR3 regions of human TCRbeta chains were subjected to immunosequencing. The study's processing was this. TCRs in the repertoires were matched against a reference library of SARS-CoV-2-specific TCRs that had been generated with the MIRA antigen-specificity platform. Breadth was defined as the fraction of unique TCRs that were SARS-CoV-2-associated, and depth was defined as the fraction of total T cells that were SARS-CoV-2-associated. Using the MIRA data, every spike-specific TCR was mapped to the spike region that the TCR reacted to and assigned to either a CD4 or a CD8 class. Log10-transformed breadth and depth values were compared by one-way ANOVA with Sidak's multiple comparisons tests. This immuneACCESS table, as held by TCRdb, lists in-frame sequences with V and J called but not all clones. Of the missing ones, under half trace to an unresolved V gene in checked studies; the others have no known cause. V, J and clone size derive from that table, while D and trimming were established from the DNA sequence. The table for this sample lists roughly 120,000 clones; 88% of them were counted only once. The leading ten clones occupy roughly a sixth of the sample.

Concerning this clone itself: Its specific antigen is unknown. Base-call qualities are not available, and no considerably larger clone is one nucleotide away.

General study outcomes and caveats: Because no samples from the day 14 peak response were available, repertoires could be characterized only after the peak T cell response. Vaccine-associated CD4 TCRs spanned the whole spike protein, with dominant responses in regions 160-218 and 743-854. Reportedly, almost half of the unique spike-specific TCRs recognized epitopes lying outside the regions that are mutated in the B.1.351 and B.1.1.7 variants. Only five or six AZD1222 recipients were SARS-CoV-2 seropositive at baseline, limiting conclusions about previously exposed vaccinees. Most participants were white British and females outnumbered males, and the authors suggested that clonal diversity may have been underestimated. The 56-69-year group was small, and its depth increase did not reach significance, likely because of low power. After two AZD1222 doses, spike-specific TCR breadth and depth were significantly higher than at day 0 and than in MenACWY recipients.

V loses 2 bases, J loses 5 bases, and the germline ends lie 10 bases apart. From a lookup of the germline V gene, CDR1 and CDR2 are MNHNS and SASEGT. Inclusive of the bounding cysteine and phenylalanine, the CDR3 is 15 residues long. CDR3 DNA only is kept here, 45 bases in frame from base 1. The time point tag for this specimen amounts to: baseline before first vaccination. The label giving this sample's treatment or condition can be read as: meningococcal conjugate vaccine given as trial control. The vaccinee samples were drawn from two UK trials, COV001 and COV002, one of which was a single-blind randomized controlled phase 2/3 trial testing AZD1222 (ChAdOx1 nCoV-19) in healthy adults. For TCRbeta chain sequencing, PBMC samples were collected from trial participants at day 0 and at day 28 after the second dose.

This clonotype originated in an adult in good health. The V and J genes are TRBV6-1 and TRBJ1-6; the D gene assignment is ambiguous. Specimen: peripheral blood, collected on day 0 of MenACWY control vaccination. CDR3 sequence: CASSESTAHNSPLHF. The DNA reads TGTGCCAGCAGTGAATCTACAGCGCATAATTCACCCCTCCACTTT.